The text below deals with one T cell receptor (beta chain). This entry is derived from a study of OX40 agonist ivuxolimab in advanced cancers. As for the study in general: Prior therapy, whether anti-PD-1, anti-PD-L1 or anti-CTLA-4, was allowed, and roughly 41% had some.

The CDR3 runs to 13 residues. Per the germline V gene, CDR1 is MNHEY and CDR2 is SVGAGI. The ends were cut back, 5 bases at V and 0 bases at J, with 7 bases in the middle. Using immunoSEQ multiplex PCR, the repertoire was profiled, and TCRdb retains in-frame clones only, with some absent. Counted here are 48,000 or so clones, 80% to 95% occurring once; the ten biggest clones make up about 7%. The sequenced sample was CD4+ or CD8+ T cells sorted from blood, obtained in a trial of the OX40 agonist ivuxolimab. This rearrangement joins TRBV6-5 to TRBJ1-1; TRBD1 is a possible D gene (5 bases). The sequence was obtained from an adult with an advanced solid tumor such as melanoma, head and neck, liver or kidney cancer. The CDR3: CASSDSMNTEAFF. Here the CDR3 DNA reads TGTGCCAGCAGTGACAGCATGAACACTGAAGCTTTCTTT.